The T cell receptor beta chain under discussion was sequenced for a study of shared clonotypes between healthy human individuals. The study, taken as a whole, reports: Sequencing depth was expected to affect clonotype sharing among donors.

The assay was immunoSEQ multiplex PCR, and TCRdb's table has in-frame clones only and misses some. This table has roughly 2.5 million clones, approximately 94% appearing once. A note on this clone: Its antigen is undetermined.

Sequenced material: naive CD4+ T cells sorted from blood. The subset: CD45RA+ positively selected. The TCR was taken from a man aged 18 to 29 in good health.

CDR3 sequence reads: CASSKREGNEQYF. The CDR3 bases are TGTGCCAGCAGCAAGCGGGAGGGTAACGAGCAGTACTTC. This chain links TRBV11-2 with TRBJ2-7; 10 bases are a match to TRBD2. Trimming cost V 5 bases and J 5 bases; bases outside gene matches: 3. This CDR3 is built from 13 residues. The germline V gene encodes CDR1 SGHAT and CDR2 FQNNGV.